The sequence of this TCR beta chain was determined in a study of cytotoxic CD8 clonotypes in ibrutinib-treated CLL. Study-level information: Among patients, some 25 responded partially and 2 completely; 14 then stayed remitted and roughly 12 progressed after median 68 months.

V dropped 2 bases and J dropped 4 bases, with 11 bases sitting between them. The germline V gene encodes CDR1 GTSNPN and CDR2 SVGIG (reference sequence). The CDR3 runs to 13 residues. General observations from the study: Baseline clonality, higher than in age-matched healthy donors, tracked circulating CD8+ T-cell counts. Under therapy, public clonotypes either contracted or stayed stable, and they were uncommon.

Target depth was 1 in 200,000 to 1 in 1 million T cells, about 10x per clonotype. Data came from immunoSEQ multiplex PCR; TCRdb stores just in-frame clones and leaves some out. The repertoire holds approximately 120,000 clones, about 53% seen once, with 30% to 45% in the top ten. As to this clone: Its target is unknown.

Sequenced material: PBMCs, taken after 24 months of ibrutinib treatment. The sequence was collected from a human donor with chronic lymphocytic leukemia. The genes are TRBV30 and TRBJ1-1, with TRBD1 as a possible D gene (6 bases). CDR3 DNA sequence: TGTGCCTGGAGTAAACAGGGAGGCACTGAAGCTTTCTTT. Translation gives CAWSKQGGTEAFF.